This TCR beta chain is drawn from a study of vaccination and CD4 T cells after COVID-19. CDR1 and CDR2 (germline): MNHEY, SMNVEV (reference sequence). Trimming took off 10 bases at V and 9 bases at J, with 19 bases between the two ends. CDR3 size: 13 residues. This clonotype showed up just a few times. What it binds is unknown. Sequenced with the Oncomine TCR Beta short-read assay was DNA taken from cultured CD4+ T cells. A single record per CDR3 protein comes from TCRdb applying MiXCR to the PCR reads. This sample has fewer than 25,000 distinct CDR3 sequences; about 59% occur once, and the top ten carry around 6%. The treatment: roughly ten-day PBMC culture with coronavirus spike peptide pools or control peptides (ViraFEST assay).

Input material: CD4+ T cells from blood, cultured in vitro. The V gene is TRBV27, the J gene TRBJ2-1; D remains ambiguous. The origin of this receptor is a human donor who had recovered from COVID-19. The DNA for the CDR3 is TGTGCCATCCGATCTTGGACGTTGGGTGAGCAGTTCTTC. Encoded protein: CAIRSWTLGEQFF.